Listed below are T cell receptor beta chains from one sample, sequenced in a study of vaccination and CD4 T cells after COVID-19. For these receptors, no antigen is known. From the PCR reads, TCRdb called clonotypes with MiXCR, one entry per CDR3 protein. The table lists about 12,000 distinct CDR3 sequences, 36% of them singletons, with 15% to 20% in the top ten. The sample consisted of cultured CD4+ T cells from blood. The origin of the receptors is a human donor with COVID-19. CDR3s leave out the opening cysteine and the closing phenylalanine or tryptophan.

CDR3: ASSPRLGGMNTEAF
J: TRBJ1-1
V: TRBV18

CDR3: ASSQTDRARTNEKLF
J: TRBJ1-4
V: TRBV6-1

CDR3: SAVSGSQPQH
J: TRBJ1-5
V: TRBV20-1

CDR3: SARDPGLAGYEQY
J: TRBJ2-7
V: TRBV20-1

CDR3: ASSSLGASKETQY
J: TRBJ2-5
V: TRBV19

CDR3: ASSAPRAPGTEAF
J: TRBJ1-1
V: TRBV4-1

CDR3: ASSKRAGTGHYNEQF
J: TRBJ2-1
V: TRBV21-1

CDR3: ASSSQLAGAHEQY
J: TRBJ2-7
V: TRBV27

CDR3: SVLAGNYEQY
J: TRBJ2-7
V: TRBV20-1

CDR3: ASSSTTGGQRSPLH
J: TRBJ1-6
V: TRBV6-1

CDR3: ASSYRRGVETQY
J: TRBJ2-5
V: TRBV6-5

CDR3: ASSLQGGGNTIY
J: TRBJ1-3
V: TRBV12-3/TRBV12-4

CDR3: ASSIDGYGYT
J: TRBJ1-2
V: TRBV7-8

CDR3: ASSLATGAGELF
J: TRBJ2-2
V: TRBV7-2

CDR3: ASSRARGLFFGYT
J: TRBJ1-2
V: TRBV14

CDR3: ASRRRENGYT
J: TRBJ1-2
V: TRBV5-1

CDR3: ASSVAGGRNEQF
J: TRBJ2-1
V: TRBV6-4

CDR3: ASSYFSPGLMNTEAF
J: TRBJ1-1
V: TRBV6-5

CDR3: ASSNRRGPTDTQY
J: TRBJ2-3
V: TRBV5-4

CDR3: ASSRRLAGLYTQY
J: TRBJ2-3
V: TRBV19

CDR3: ASTPLTGTLNYGYT
J: TRBJ1-2
V: TRBV6-1

CDR3: ASSQGSVAYEQY
J: TRBJ2-7
V: TRBV3-1

CDR3: ASSDAVAGAGEQF
J: TRBJ2-1
V: TRBV6-2/TRBV6-3

CDR3: ASSDPGKYNEQF
J: TRBJ2-1
V: TRBV10-2

CDR3: ASSYSQGSGELF
J: TRBJ2-2
V: TRBV6-5

CDR3: ASSAGSWMKTETEAF
J: TRBJ1-1
V: TRBV12-3/TRBV12-4

CDR3: ATSDPMGHSGELF
J: TRBJ2-2
V: TRBV24-1

CDR3: AWRDPGGGDTQY
J: TRBJ2-3
V: TRBV30

CDR3: ATTSGGYEQY
J: TRBJ2-7
V: TRBV6-1

CDR3: ASKEDRRYEQY
J: TRBJ2-7
V: TRBV12-3/TRBV12-4

CDR3: AISTARDPNLAEENSPLH
J: TRBJ1-6
V: TRBV10-3

CDR3: AISERGQGAVGGYT
J: TRBJ1-2
V: TRBV10-3

CDR3: ASSLQGEGTEAF
J: TRBJ1-1
V: TRBV18

CDR3: ATSDPTTGRQETQY
J: TRBJ2-5
V: TRBV24-1

CDR3: ASSLLAGPGGSETQY
J: TRBJ2-5
V: TRBV7-9

CDR3: ASSLTGVTEAF
J: TRBJ1-1
V: TRBV7-2

CDR3: ASSPGGAGAEKLF
J: TRBJ1-4
V: TRBV19

CDR3: ASSREQGTEQF
J: TRBJ2-1
V: TRBV6-1

CDR3: ASTIANEQF
J: TRBJ2-1
V: TRBV12-3/TRBV12-4

CDR3: ASSSGVAQETQY
J: TRBJ2-5
V: TRBV7-9

CDR3: ASSLGAPGGGNQPQH
J: TRBJ1-5
V: TRBV11-2

CDR3: ASSPRRGGQGETQY
J: TRBJ2-5
V: TRBV11-3

CDR3: ATSATTGGVSDTQY
J: TRBJ2-3
V: TRBV24-1

CDR3: ASSLGQEGDTQY
J: TRBJ2-3
V: TRBV5-1

CDR3: ASRSSPKEDYT
J: TRBJ1-2
V: TRBV2